The present entry profiles one T cell receptor (beta chain) with its context. This sample was taken from a study of blood T cell repertoires in COVID-19. Background on the study: PBMCs, B-cell-depleted T cells, or T cells provided the cDNA or gDNA that made up the material.

The germline CDR1 and CDR2 sequences are MDHEN and SYDVKM. Trimming cost V 3 bases and J 2 bases; bases outside gene matches: 3. This CDR3 spans 15 amino acids. Original methodology: Estimates of nucleated cell counts were drawn from the amplification of reference gene primers. The assay was immunoSEQ multiplex PCR, and TCRdb's table has in-frame clones only and misses some. V and J calls and clone size are as listed in that table; D and trimming were resolved from the DNA. This sample has over 45,000 clones, with roughly 80% found just once. The sequenced sample was peripheral blood. The source of this sequence is a human donor in a cohort sampled during active COVID-19. The chain is built from TRBV28 and TRBJ1-2, with 10 bases identical to TRBD1. The CDR3 DNA follows: TGTGCCAGCAGTTTTGGGGACAGGGGAAACTATGGCTACACCTTC. Translation: CASSFGDRGNYGYTF.